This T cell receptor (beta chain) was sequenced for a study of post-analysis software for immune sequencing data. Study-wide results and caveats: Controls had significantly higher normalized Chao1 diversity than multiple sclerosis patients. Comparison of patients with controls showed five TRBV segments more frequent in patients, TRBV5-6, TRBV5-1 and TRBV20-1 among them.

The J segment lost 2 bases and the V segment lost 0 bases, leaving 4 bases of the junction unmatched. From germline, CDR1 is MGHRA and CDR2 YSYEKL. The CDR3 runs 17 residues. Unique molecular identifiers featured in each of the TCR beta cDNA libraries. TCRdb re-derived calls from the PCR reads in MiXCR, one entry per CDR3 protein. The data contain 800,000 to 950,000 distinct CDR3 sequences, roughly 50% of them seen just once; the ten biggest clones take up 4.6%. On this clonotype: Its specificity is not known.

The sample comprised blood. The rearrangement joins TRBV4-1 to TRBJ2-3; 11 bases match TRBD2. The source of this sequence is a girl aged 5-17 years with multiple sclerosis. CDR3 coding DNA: TGCGCCAGCAGCCAAGATGGACTAGCGGGCCTCACAGATACGCAGTATTTT. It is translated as CASSQDGLAGLTDTQYF.